This TCR beta chain derives from a study of blood T cell repertoires in COVID-19. The CDR3 spans 13 residues. Trimming removed 4 bases from V and 8 bases from J; junction bases left unmatched: 8. Germline lookup yields CDR1 SGHRS and CDR2 YFSETQ. This table comes from immunoSEQ multiplex PCR, and its TCRdb copy is limited to in-frame clones, with some not included. This sample has 200,000 to 250,000 clones, with 75% to 85% found just once. This rearrangement joins TRBV5-1 to TRBJ1-2, with 7 bases aligning to TRBD1. The TCR comes from an elderly woman with COVID-19, enrolled during active disease. What was sequenced was peripheral blood. The CDR3 region is CASSPTGVGGYTF. CDR3 in DNA: TGCGCCAGCAGCCCAACAGGGGTGGGAGGCTACACCTTC.